These 11 T cell receptor beta chains originate from one sample sequenced in a study of cytomegalovirus exposure and HLA in healthy donors. PCR was performed using 60 Vbeta and 13 Jbeta primers. TCRdb keeps only in-frame clones here, not all; method: immunoSEQ multiplex PCR. The sample's table shows around 42,000 clones. Sequences were obtained from PBMCs. Source of these receptors: a man younger than 45 in good health and CMV-seronegative.

The chain uses TRBV6-1 and TRBJ2-7; the D gene is possibly TRBD1 (5 bases). This CDR3 has 14 residues. Trimming stripped 6 bases from V and 1 base from J, with 13 bases between. In germline, CDR1 is MNHNS, CDR2 SASEGT. The CDR3 sequence is CASRHIPGSYEQYF. In nucleotides, the CDR3 is TGTGCCAGCAGACATATTCCAGGGTCCTACGAGCAGTACTTC.

This chain links TRBV29-1 with TRBJ2-3; TRBD2 matches 7 bases. V lost 5 bases to trimming and J lost 0 bases; unmatched junction nucleotides: 5. Germline V gene data show CDR1 as SQVTM and CDR2 as ANQGSEA. The CDR3 has 14 amino acids. The CDR3: CSVRAGTSTDTQYF. The DNA of the CDR3 is TGCAGCGTTAGAGCGGGAACTAGCACAGATACGCAGTATTTT.

The chain recombines TRBV15 with TRBJ2-7; TRBD2 matches at 9 bases. Germline V gives CDR1 LNHNV, CDR2 YYDKDF (reference sequence). The CDR3 extends over 17 amino acids. The V segment lost 3 bases and the J segment 5 bases; nucleotides outside the gene matches: 14. Written as DNA, the CDR3 is TGTGCCACCAGCAGTGCTACTTCCCTAGCGGGATTTAACGAGCAGTACTTC. Its protein product is CATSSATSLAGFNEQYF.

The chain links TRBV4-2 to TRBJ1-2, with TRBD1 identical over 7 bases. The germline V gene has CDR1 LGHNA and CDR2 YNFKEQ. The CDR3 spans 17 residues. The ends lost 0 bases at V and 8 bases at J; junction bases unmatched: 15. Here the CDR3 DNA reads TGTGCCAGCAGCCAAGATCACTCCCGACAGGGCTGGAACGGCTACACCTTC. It yields the protein CASSQDHSRQGWNGYTF.

This clone is deemed medium-sized by its frequency. The chain has TRBV7-3 and TRBJ2-5; TRBD2 might be the D (6 bases). Germline CDR1 reads SGHTA; CDR2 reads FQGTGA. V was trimmed by 2 bases and J by 8 bases, leaving 9 bases between them. This CDR3 contains 12 residues. The CDR3: CASSLVGGTQYF. The DNA of the CDR3 is TGTGCCAGCAGCTTAGTGGGAGGTACCCAGTACTTC.

The chain combines TRBV6-1 with TRBJ1-6; D gene ambiguous. Between the trimmed V and J ends, which lost 7 bases and 8 bases, there was a span of 15 bases. Looked up from germline, CDR1 is MNHNS and CDR2 is SASEGT. The CDR3 loop spans 14 amino acids. The CDR3 nucleotides read TGTGCCAGCACGCCACGCTCGAGGGATTCACCCCTCCACTTT. Protein product: CASTPRSRDSPLHF.

V gene TRBV15 combines with J gene TRBJ2-7; 8 bases are a match to TRBD2. Germline V gene data show CDR1 as LNHNV and CDR2 as YYDKDF (reference sequence). Trimming at V came to 1 base and at J to 4 bases, leaving 6 bases not matched to a gene. CDR3 size: 15 residues. This CDR3 is CATSRVSGGPYEQYF. CDR3 sequence (DNA): TGTGCCACCAGCAGAGTATCGGGAGGGCCGTACGAGCAGTACTTC.

The chain carries TRBV6-6 and TRBJ1-5; TRBD1 aligns across 8 bases. The CDR3 is made up of 15 amino acids. V shed 5 bases and J 1 base; nucleotides not matched to a gene: 4. Germline assignment: CDR1 MNHNY and CDR2 SVGAGI (reference sequence). CDR3 sequence: CASSKTGESNQPQHF. DNA for the CDR3: TGTGCCAGCAGTAAGACAGGGGAAAGCAATCAGCCCCAGCATTTT.

The chain combines TRBV7-9 with TRBJ1-3, with 8 bases that match TRBD1. Germline V gene sequence: CDR1 SEHNR, CDR2 FQNEAQ (reference sequence). After removal of 5 bases from V and 3 bases from J, the junction contained 3 bases not matched to a gene. This CDR3 comprises 14 residues. The CDR3 nucleotides are TGTGCCAGCAGCCCGGACAGGGTTGGAAACACCATATATTTT. Encoded protein: CASSPDRVGNTIYF.

V usage is TRBV5-5 and J usage is TRBJ2-7, with 10 nucleotides matching TRBD1. V lost 4 bases and J lost 7; bases outside the gene matches: 8. The V gene's germline CDR1 is SGHKS and CDR2 YYEKEE (reference sequence). The CDR3 is 14 amino acids. CDR3 bases: TGTGCCAGCAGCCCAGGGACAGGGGTTGATGAGCAGTACTTC. Translated: CASSPGTGVDEQYF.

The chain employs TRBV6-5 and TRBJ2-5; 10 bases line up with TRBD2. The length of the CDR3 is 14 residues. J lost 4 bases, V lost 1 base, and 0 bases had no gene match. Germline values: CDR1 MNHEY, CDR2 SVGAGI. The CDR3 region is CASSYLAGGETQYF. The CDR3 DNA reads as TGTGCCAGCAGTTACTTAGCGGGAGGAGAGACCCAGTACTTC.